This T cell receptor beta chain was captured by sequencing in a study of beta chain features in type 1 diabetes. General study results and limits: Overrepresentation of cells with high TCR expression could result from cDNA sequencing. Type 1 diabetes patients had VDJ junctions that carried fewer insertions and more deletions. Sampled from patients, naive, central memory and Treg TCRB repertoires appeared more similar than those sampled from healthy donors.

On this clone: Its antigen is unidentified.

V lost 0 bases and J lost 3, with 12 bases in between. Per germline, CDR1 MNHEY and CDR2 SVGAGI. CDR3 length equals 15 residues. Each population that was sorted was more than 95% pure. All of the isolated RNA was reverse transcribed, so expressed TCRB transcripts were sequenced. Assay used: immunoSEQ multiplex PCR; TCRdb lists only in-frame clones, some missing. The repertoire consists of about 220,000 clones, with approximately 10% occurring once and the leading ten covering 1% to 1.5%. The origin of this receptor is a man younger than 35 in good health. This chain connects TRBV6-5 to TRBJ2-7; D is perhaps TRBD1 or TRBD2 (5 bases each). Sequencing was done on a sample of central memory CD4+ T cells from blood. The CDR3 DNA follows: TGTGCCAGCAGTTACTCGATGACAGCGGACTACGAGCAGTACTTC. Translating gives CASSYSMTADYEQYF.